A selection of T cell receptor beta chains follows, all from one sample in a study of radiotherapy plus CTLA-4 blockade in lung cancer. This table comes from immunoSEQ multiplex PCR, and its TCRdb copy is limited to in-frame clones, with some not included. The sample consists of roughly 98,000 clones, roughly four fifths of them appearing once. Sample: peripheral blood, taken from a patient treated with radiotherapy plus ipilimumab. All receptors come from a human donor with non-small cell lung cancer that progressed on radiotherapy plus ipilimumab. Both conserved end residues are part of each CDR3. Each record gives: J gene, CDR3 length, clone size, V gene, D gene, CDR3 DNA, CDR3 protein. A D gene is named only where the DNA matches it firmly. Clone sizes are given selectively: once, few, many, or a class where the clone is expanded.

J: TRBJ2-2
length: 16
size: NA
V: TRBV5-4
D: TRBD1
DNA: TGTGCCAGCAGCTTGGGGGGACAGGGTAAAACCGGGGAGCTGTTTTTT
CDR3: CASSLGGQGKTGELFF

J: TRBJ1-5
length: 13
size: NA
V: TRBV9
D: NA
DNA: TGTGCCAGCAGCAGATTGGGCAATCAGCCCCAGCATTTT
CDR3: CASSRLGNQPQHF

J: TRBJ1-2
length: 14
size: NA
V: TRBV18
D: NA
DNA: TGTGCCAGCTCACCGGTGACAGTTCCTTATGGCTACACCTTC
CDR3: CASSPVTVPYGYTF

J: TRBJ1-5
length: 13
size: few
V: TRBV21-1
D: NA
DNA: TGTGCCAGCAATTGGCTAGTGGATCAGCCCCAGCATTTT
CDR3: CASNWLVDQPQHF

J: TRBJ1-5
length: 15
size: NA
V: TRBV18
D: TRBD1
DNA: TGTGCCAGCTCACCCCTCGGGACAGGCAATCAGCCCCAGCATTTT
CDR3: CASSPLGTGNQPQHF

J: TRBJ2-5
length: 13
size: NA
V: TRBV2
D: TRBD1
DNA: TGTGCCAGCAGACAGGGGGCGCGAGAGACCCAGTACTTC
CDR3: CASRQGARETQYF

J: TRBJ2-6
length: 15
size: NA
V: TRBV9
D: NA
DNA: TGTGCCAGCAGAGCGACAGTCTCTGGGGCCAACGTCCTGACTTTC
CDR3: CASRATVSGANVLTF

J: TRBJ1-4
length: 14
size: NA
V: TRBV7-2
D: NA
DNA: TGTGCCAGCAGCTTAGCCAGAAGGGATGAAAAACTGTTTTTT
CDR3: CASSLARRDEKLFF

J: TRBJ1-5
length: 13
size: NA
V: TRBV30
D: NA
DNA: TGTGCCTGGAGTCGGCAGGGGACTCAGCCCCAGCATTTT
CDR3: CAWSRQGTQPQHF

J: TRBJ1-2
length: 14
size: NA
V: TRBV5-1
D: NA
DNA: TGCGCCAGCAGTCTTCTGCAGGGTAACTATGGCTACACCTTC
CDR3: CASSLLQGNYGYTF

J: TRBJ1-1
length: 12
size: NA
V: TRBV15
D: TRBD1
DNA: TGTGCCACCGGACAGGGGCAGACTGAAGCTTTCTTT
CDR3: CATGQGQTEAFF

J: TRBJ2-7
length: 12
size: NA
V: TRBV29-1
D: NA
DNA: TGCAGCGTTGCGTCAGGTTCCTACGAGCAGTACTTC
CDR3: CSVASGSYEQYF

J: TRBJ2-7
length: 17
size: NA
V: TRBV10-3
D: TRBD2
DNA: TGTGCCATCAGTGAGCCCCGGACTAGCGGGAGCATCAACGAGCAGTACTTC
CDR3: CAISEPRTSGSINEQYF

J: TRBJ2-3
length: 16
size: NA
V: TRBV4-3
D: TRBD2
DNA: TGCGCCAGCAGCCAAGAACCGCGGGGGGGCACAGATACGCAGTATTTT
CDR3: CASSQEPRGGTDTQYF

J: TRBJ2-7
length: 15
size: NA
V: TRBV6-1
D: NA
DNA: TGTGCCAGCAGGCCCTACAGGGATCCCTCCTACGAGCAGTACTTC
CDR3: CASRPYRDPSYEQYF

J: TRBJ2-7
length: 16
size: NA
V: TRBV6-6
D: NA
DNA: TGTGCCAGCAGTCCAAGTTTCCCAGGAGGCGCCTACGAGCAGTACTTC
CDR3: CASSPSFPGGAYEQYF

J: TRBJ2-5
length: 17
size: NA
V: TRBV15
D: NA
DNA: TGTGCCACCAGCCTCTCGAAGGTTTCGGGGTTGTACGAGACCCAGTACTTC
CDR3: CATSLSKVSGLYETQYF

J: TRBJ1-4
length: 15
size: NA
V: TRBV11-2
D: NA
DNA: TGTGCCAGCAGCTTCCAGAGGGGGGATAATGAAAAACTGTTTTTT
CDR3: CASSFQRGDNEKLFF

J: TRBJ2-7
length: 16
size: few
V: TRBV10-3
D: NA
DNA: TGTGCCATCAGCGACCAGACCAGGGGATCTGCTTACGAGCAGTACTTC
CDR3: CAISDQTRGSAYEQYF

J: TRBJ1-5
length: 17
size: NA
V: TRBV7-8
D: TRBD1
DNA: TGTGTCAGCAGCTTTGACAGGGGGGGATATAGCAATCAGCCCCAGCATTTT
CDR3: CVSSFDRGGYSNQPQHF

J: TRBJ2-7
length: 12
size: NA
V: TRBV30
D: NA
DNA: TGTGCCTGGAGTTTAGGGGGCTACGAGCAGTACTTC
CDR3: CAWSLGGYEQYF

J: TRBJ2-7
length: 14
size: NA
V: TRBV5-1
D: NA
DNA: TGCGCCAGCAGCTCGAGCCAGGGAAACTACGAGCAGTACTTC
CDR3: CASSSSQGNYEQYF

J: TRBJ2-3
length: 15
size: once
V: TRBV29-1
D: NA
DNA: TGCAGCGTTGAATGGTGGGAAGAACCCCCAGATACGCAGTATTTT
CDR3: CSVEWWEEPPDTQYF

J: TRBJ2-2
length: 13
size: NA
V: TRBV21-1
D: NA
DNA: TGTGCCAGCAGCAATTGGGGGGCCGGGGAGCTGTTTTTT
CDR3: CASSNWGAGELFF

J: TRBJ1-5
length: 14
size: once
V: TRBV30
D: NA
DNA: TGTGCCTGGAGTCGAGGGCAGAGCAATCAGCCCCAGCATTTT
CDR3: CAWSRGQSNQPQHF

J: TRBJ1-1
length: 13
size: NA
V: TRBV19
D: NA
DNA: TGTGCCAGTAGTATTATGGTGAACACTGAAGCTTTCTTT
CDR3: CASSIMVNTEAFF

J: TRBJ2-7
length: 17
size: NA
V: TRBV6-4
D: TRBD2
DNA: TGTGCCAGCAGTGACCGTTTAGCGGGAGCGAGCTCCTACGAGCAGTACTTC
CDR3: CASSDRLAGASSYEQYF

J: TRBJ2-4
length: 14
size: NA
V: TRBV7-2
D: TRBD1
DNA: TGTGCCAGCAGCTCCAGACAGGGACAAAACATTCAGTACTTC
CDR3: CASSSRQGQNIQYF

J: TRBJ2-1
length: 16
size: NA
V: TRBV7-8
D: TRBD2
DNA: TGTGCCAGCACCACGATTCCAGCGGGAGGGACCGCTGAGCAGTTCTTC
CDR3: CASTTIPAGGTAEQFF